This TCR beta chain was identified in a study of blood T cell repertoires in COVID-19 (dated by TCRdb to 2019 to 2021). A note on the overall study: Samples covering the acute and convalescent phases of COVID-19 were provided by collaborators in the United States, Italy and Spain. The repertoires were released in a freely available public database meant as a resource for research on the immune response to SARS-CoV-2. Nearly every sample came with metadata listing a de-identified subject ID, COVID-19 status, age in years and sex. The samples were drawn from the first 160 participants of the ongoing ImmuneRACE study and from 1,254 subjects provided by 6 global collaborators. The material from the prospective study consisted of cDNA or gDNA derived from T cells, B-cell-depleted T cells, or PBMCs. Deeply sampled blood TCRbeta repertoires from subjects exposed to, actively infected with, or recovered from COVID-19 were included in the dataset. HLA class I and class II types, where available, came from metadata supplied by the sample provider rather than from assay-based typing. Points the paper makes about the study in general: The quantity of clinical and demographic metadata differed by source and by participant and was supplied without curation.

TCRbeta CDR3 regions were amplified from genomic DNA by means of the immunoSEQ Assay, a bias-controlled multiplex PCR. In the original analysis: Nucleated cell counts per sample were estimated from amplification of reference gene primers within the assay. Sequence reads were collapsed and filtered to measure the absolute abundance of every unique TCRbeta CDR3 rearrangement. For each sample, productive Simpson clonality was calculated by taking the square root of Simpson's diversity index across productive rearrangements. The source is immuneACCESS, and TCRdb retained only in-frame sequences with V and J called. Part of the clones is not carried over; for the studies checked, unresolved V genes explain less than half of this, and the remainder is unexplained. From that table come the V and J calls and clone size; the DNA was used to work out D and trimming. Counted in this sample were around 250,000 clones; approximately 87% of them appeared once. The top ten clones comprise 6.2% of the sample.

Of note for this clone: Its antigen specificity is not known. Base-call qualities are not available, and no considerably larger clone is one nucleotide away.

From the cysteine up to the phenylalanine, the CDR3 has a length of 18 residues. CDR3 DNA is the only sequence kept; it has 54 bases, read in frame from the first base. V is cut by 2 bases and J by 0 bases, and the space between the germline ends is 17 bases. The germline V gene provides CDR1 MDHEN and CDR2 SYDVKM. Collaborating institutions collected whole blood in K2EDTA tubes following their own protocols. For TCRbeta analysis, collaborators shipped samples in one of three forms: frozen whole blood, isolated PBMCs, or DNA extracted from either of those sample types. The V and J segments used are TRBV28 and TRBJ2-4; the D segment could be TRBD2, given 6 matching bases. The sequenced material came from peripheral blood. The TCR comes from a man in his fifties or sixties with acute or convalescent COVID-19. The bases read TGTGCCAGCAGTTTAGGAGGGTTGAACCCGTTAGCCAAAAACATTCAGTACTTC. The resulting protein is CASSLGGLNPLAKNIQYF.